This T cell receptor (beta chain) was sequenced during a study of blood T cell repertoires in COVID-19. In the original analysis: By means of reference gene primer amplification, nucleated cell counts were estimated. Sequencing used immunoSEQ multiplex PCR; TCRdb keeps in-frame clones, though not all of them. Clone size and the V and J calls come from that table; the DNA yielded D and trimming. There are approximately 260,000 clones in the sample; 84% occur only once, and 8% to 9.5% lies in the top ten. The junction had 4 bases not matched to a gene; V was cut back by 3 bases and J by 5 bases. Per germline, CDR1 KGHDR and CDR2 SFDVKD. CDR3 length: 15 amino acids. The table lists this clone with a count of one.

The sequence was collected from a human donor in a cohort sampled during active COVID-19. The rearrangement links TRBV24-1 to TRBJ2-1; 9 bases align to TRBD1. The sample taken for sequencing was peripheral blood. CDR3 loop: CATSDRQGVDNEQFF. The CDR3 bases are TGTGCCACCAGTGATAGACAGGGGGTTGACAATGAGCAGTTCTTC.